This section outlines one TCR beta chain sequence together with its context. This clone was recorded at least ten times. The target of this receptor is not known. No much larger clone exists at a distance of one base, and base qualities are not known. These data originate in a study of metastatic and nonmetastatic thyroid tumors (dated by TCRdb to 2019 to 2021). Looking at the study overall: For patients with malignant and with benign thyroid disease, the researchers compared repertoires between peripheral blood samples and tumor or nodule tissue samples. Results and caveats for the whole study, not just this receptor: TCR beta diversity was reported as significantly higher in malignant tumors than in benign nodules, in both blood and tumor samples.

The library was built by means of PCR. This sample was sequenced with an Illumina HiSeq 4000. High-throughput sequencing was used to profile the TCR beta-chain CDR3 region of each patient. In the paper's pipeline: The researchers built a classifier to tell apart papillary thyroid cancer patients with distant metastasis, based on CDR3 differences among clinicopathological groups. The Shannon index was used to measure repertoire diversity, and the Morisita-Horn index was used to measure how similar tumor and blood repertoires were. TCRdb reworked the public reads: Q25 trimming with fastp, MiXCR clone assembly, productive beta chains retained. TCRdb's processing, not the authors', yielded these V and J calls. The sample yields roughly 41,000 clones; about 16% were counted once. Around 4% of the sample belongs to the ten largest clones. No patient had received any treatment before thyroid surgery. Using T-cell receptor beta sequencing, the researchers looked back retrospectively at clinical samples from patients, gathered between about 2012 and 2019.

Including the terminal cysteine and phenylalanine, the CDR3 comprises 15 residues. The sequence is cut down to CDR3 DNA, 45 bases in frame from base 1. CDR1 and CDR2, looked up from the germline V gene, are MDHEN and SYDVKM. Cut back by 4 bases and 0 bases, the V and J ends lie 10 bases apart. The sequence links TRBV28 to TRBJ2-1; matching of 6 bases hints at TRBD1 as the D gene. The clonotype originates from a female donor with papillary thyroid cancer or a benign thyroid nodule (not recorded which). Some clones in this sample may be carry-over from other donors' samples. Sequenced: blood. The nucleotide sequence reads TGTGCCAGCAGTTGGACAGCTTCCTCCTACAATGAGCAGTTCTTC. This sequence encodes CASSWTASSYNEQFF. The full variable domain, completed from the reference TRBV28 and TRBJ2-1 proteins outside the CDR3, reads DVKVTQSSRYLVKRTGEKVFLECVQDMDHENMFWYRQDPGLGLRLIYFSYDVKMKEKGDIPEGYSVSREKKERFSLILESASTNQTSMYLCASSWTASSYNEQFFGPGTRLTVL.